The entry below describes one TCR beta chain. The target of this receptor is not known. Base qualities are not provided; no much larger clone lies one nucleotide away. The CDR3 runs 15 residues from the cysteine to the phenylalanine. Only the CDR3 part of the read is kept: 45 bases, read in frame from the first base. CDR1 is given as SGHTA and CDR2 as FQGNSA, both from the germline V gene. The data were obtained in a study of blood T cells in healthy people across ages (dated by TCRdb to between 2014 and 2017). A note on the overall study: In model experiments, roughly one uniquely barcoded TCR beta cDNA molecule per two T cells was captured by template switching. Age-related changes in TCR beta repertoire diversity were measured in the study by deep sequencing normalized with unique cDNA molecular identifiers. The donors were divided into four age groups: young (average about 15 years), middle-aged (about 41), aged (approximately 64) and long-lived (roughly 82). To avoid experimental bias, donors of different ages were spread randomly across the sequencing lanes. Two additional independent replicas of 1 million unique cDNA reads from the same blood draw were analyzed for two donors (one aged 18 to 30 and one aged 80 or older).

The library came from 5' RACE. Sequencing used an Illumina HiSeq 2500. A second PCR of roughly 7 to 11 cycles was performed with a sample-barcoded 5' primer and a J-beta primer mix. Each TCR beta cDNA molecule received a unique molecular identifier from a template-switch 5' adaptor carrying 12 random nucleotides. Each sample yielded at least 3 million CDR3-containing paired-end reads. The Mint cDNA synthesis kit, primed by a TRBC-specific oligonucleotide, was used to synthesize first-strand cDNA from all RNA. All cDNA was treated with uracil-DNA glycosylase and then went through a first 18-cycle PCR with the universal primers M1SS and BC2_uni_R. The study's own analysis went as follows. Each sample was normalized by randomly selecting 1 million high-quality reads, each carrying a distinct molecular identifier. Reads sharing molecular identifiers were discarded rather than binned into consensus sequences. MiTCR, run with a Q25 quality threshold and the strictest error-elimination algorithm, handled CDR3 identification, clonotype clustering and error correction. A nonparametric unseen species model with Euler transformation was used to estimate a lower bound on total TCR beta diversity. Starting from the raw public reads, TCRdb applied fastp trimming at Q25, assembled clones with MiXCR and retained in-frame beta chains. Each entry merges the rows of one CDR3 protein and shows their most common DNA and genes. TCRdb assigned the V and J calls; the authors' analysis was not used. In all, the sample holds 790,000 or so distinct CDR3 sequences, and 46% of those were seen once. 18% of the sample belongs to the ten largest clones.

Paper-wide results and their limitations: Donor CMV infection status was unknown, potentially confounding age-related changes in expanded clonotypes. Bulk unsorted PBMC profiling prevented conclusive comparison of naive and antigen-experienced compartments. Compared with the aged group, more naive CD4+ T cells, fewer expanded clones and increased TCR diversity were shown by the long-lived group, suggesting age selection. Estimates of total diversity based on one million sequenced T cells were considered lower bounds and underestimates. As age increased, observed TCR beta diversity per million T cells dropped in a roughly linear way, and a significant reduction was already evident by age 40. Observed TCR beta diversity correlated strongly with the percentage of naive T cells measured by flow cytometry.

The 39 donors, aged about 6 to 95 years, were systemically healthy Caucasian individuals from Russia. Each donor gave 8 to 10 milliliters of peripheral blood, drawn into EDTA-treated Vacutainer tubes. Ficoll-Paque density-gradient centrifugation was used to isolate PBMCs, with at least 7 million obtained per sample. Trizol reagent was used to extract total RNA from PBMCs, with at least 5 micrograms per sample. Naive CD45RAhigh/CD27high T cell percentages were measured by flow cytometry on a PBMC aliquot from every donor. Recombination linked TRBV7-2 to TRBJ2-5, with TRBD2 matching 9 junction bases. The DNA end is a closer match to TRBJ2-7, so the J assignment may be wrong. Sequenced: blood. The clonotype comes from a man older than 75 in good health. Here the CDR3 is given as CASSLGAGGEYEQYF. The nucleotide sequence is given as TGTGCCAGCAGCTTAGGGGCGGGAGGGGAATACGAGCAGTACTTC.